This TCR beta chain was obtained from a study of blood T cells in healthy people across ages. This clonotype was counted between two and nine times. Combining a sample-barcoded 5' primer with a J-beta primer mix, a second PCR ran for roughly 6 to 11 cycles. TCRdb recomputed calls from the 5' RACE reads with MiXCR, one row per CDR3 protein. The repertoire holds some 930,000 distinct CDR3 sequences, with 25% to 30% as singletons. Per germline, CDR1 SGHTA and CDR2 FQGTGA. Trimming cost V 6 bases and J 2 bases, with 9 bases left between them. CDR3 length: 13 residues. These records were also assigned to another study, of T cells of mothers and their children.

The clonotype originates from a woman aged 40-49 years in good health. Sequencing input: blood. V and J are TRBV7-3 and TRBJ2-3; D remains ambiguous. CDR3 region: CASRAPDTDTQYF. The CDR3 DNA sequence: TGTGCCAGCAGGGCTCCAGACACAGATACGCAGTATTTT.